The TCR beta chain described here comes from a study of blood T cell repertoires in COVID-19. Study-wide background: Some COVID-19 samples were acute and others convalescent; all came from the United States, Italy and Spain.

This CDR3 is built from 15 residues. The germline V gene encodes CDR1 SGDLS and CDR2 YYNGEE. The J segment lost 5 bases and the V segment lost 3 bases, leaving 6 bases of the junction unmatched. Libraries were prepared by immunoSEQ multiplex PCR; TCRdb keeps only in-frame clonotypes and omits some of them. The repertoire holds fewer than 350,000 clones, with about nine tenths as singletons. Enrolled through a virtual design, the participants were between about 18 and 89 years of age and came from around 25 US areas. Participant reports of clinical history set cohort assignment. The rearrangement joins TRBV9 to TRBJ2-1, with 9 positions matching TRBD2. This receptor was identified in a woman aged 25 to 39 who had been exposed to COVID-19. Sequencing used PBMCs or T cells enriched from blood (not recorded which). The CDR3 spells CASSGGRESHNEQFF. CDR3 in DNA: TGTGCCAGCAGCGGCGGGAGGGAAAGTCACAATGAGCAGTTCTTC.